These 31 T cell receptor beta chains were sequenced from one sample in a study of cytomegalovirus exposure and HLA in healthy donors. PCR amplification relied on 60 Vbeta primers (plus 13 Jbeta primers). TCRdb keeps only in-frame clones here, not all; method: immunoSEQ multiplex PCR. The sample contains more than 150,000 clones, 77% of which appear only once. Sample: PBMCs. The receptor source for this set is a man aged 18 to 30 in good health and CMV-seronegative.

The V gene is TRBV2, the J gene TRBJ2-7; 8 positions agree with TRBD1. In germline, CDR1 is SNHLY, CDR2 FYNNEI. The CDR3 extends over 13 amino acids. Unmatched junction bases numbered 6, after V lost 7 bases and J lost 4 bases. CDR3 sequence reads: CASTRQGLYEQYF. CDR3 nucleotide sequence: TGTGCCAGCACGAGACAGGGGCTTTACGAGCAGTACTTC. Together with reference TRBV2 and TRBJ2-7, the CDR3 gives the full variable domain: EPEVTQTPSHQVTQMGQEVILRCVPISNHLYFYWYRQILGQKVEFLVSFYNNEISEKSEIFDDQFSVERPDGSNFTLKIRSTKLEDSAMYFCASTRQGLYEQYFGPGTRLTVT.

The rearrangement links TRBV2 to TRBJ1-4; 7 bases fit TRBD1. Germline-derived CDR1 and CDR2 are SNHLY and FYNNEI. The ends lost 6 bases at V and 5 bases at J; junction bases unmatched: 9. The CDR3 sequence is 15 residues long. The CDR3 here is CASRRTDRLNEKLFF. The DNA of the CDR3 is TGTGCCAGCAGGCGCACGGACAGGCTAAATGAAAAACTGTTTTTT.

This clone turned up a few times. For the CDR3, the DNA is TGTGCCAGCAGCTTAAAGCCCCGACAAAACTACAATGAGCAGTTCTTC. Protein: CASSLKPRQNYNEQFF. The rearrangement links TRBV7-3 to TRBJ2-1; no definite D call. Germline values: CDR1 SGHTA, CDR2 FQGTGA. Trimming left V 1 base short and J 3 bases short, with 13 bases between. The length of the CDR3 is 16 residues.

The chain carries TRBV14 and TRBJ2-1; D gene uncertain. This CDR3 contains 15 residues. V lost 1 base to trimming and J lost 2 bases, with 9 bases between them. Germline lookup yields CDR1 SGHDN and CDR2 FVKESK. The CDR3, as DNA: TGTGCCAGCAGCCAAGTCAGGCATCCCTACAATGAGCAGTTCTTC. Translation gives CASSQVRHPYNEQFF. Full variable domain (rest looked up from reference TRBV14 and TRBJ2-1): EAGVTQFPSHSVIEKGQTVTLRCDPISGHDNLYWYRRVMGKEIKFLLHFVKESKQDESGMPNNRFLAERTGGTYSTLKVQPAELEDSGVYFCASSQVRHPYNEQFFGPGTRLTVL.

The chain couples TRBV27 to TRBJ2-7; 7 bases fit TRBD2. The ends lost 6 bases at V and 3 bases at J; junction bases unmatched: 8. Germline V lookup: CDR1 MNHEY, CDR2 SMNVEV (reference sequence). The CDR3 has 14 amino acids. DNA of the CDR3: TGTGCCAGCAGCCCTGTAGCGGGCGGCTACGAGCAGTACTTC. It encodes CASSPVAGGYEQYF.

This clone was seen a handful of times. V usage is TRBV14 and J usage is TRBJ1-1; weak D call: TRBD1 (5 bases). Germline lookup yields CDR1 SGHDN and CDR2 FVKESK. Trimming stripped 0 bases from V and 9 bases from J, with 8 bases between. The CDR3 sequence is 12 residues long. CDR3 sequence (DNA): TGTGCCAGCAGCCAAGACAGGGTGAAAGCTTTCTTT. Protein product: CASSQDRVKAFF.

The chain joins TRBV6-1 to TRBJ2-2; 7 bases agree with TRBD1. Trimming removed 10 bases from V and 2 bases from J; junction bases left unmatched: 4. The CDR3 loop spans 13 amino acids. The germline V gene encodes CDR1 MNHNS and CDR2 SASEGT. The CDR3 region is CATRDSNTGELFF. The CDR3, as DNA: TGTGCCACAAGGGACAGCAACACCGGGGAGCTGTTTTTT.

This CDR3 reads CASSHREGGYEQYF. The CDR3 DNA reads TGTGCCAGCAGCCATCGGGAGGGGGGCTACGAGCAGTACTTC. V and J are TRBV7-9 and TRBJ2-5; TRBD2 agrees at 8 bases. The DNA end is more similar to TRBJ2-7, so the J call may be wrong. The CDR3 has 14 residues. CDR1 SEHNR and CDR2 FQNEAQ come from the germline V gene (reference sequence).

The genes are TRBV30 and TRBJ1-1, with D possibly being TRBD1 (5 bases). V lost 5 bases, J lost 10 bases, and 17 bases lay in between. Germline CDR1 GTSNPN, CDR2 SVGIG (reference sequence). This CDR3 has 12 amino acids. The CDR3 coding sequence is TGTGCCTGGGATCAGGGACTGAGAGGAGCTTTCTTT. Residues: CAWDQGLRGAFF.

This clone was detected a few times. The chain employs TRBV6-1 and TRBJ1-2; D possibly corresponds to TRBD1 (6 bases). This CDR3 comprises 12 residues. The ends were cut back, 3 bases at V and 7 bases at J, with 9 bases in the middle. Germline V lookup: CDR1 MNHNS, CDR2 SASEGT. CDR3 bases: TGTGCCAGCAGTGACAGGGGCTTTGGCTACACCTTC. Residues: CASSDRGFGYTF.

This rearrangement joins TRBV19 to TRBJ1-1, with no clear D. The V end was cut by 3 bases, the J end by 1 base, with 9 bases between. This CDR3 comprises 14 residues. The germline V gene has CDR1 LNHDA and CDR2 SQIVND (reference sequence). CDR3: CASSISPGNTEAFF. DNA of the CDR3: TGTGCCAGTAGTATCTCCCCCGGGAACACTGAAGCTTTCTTT.

V is TRBV11-1 and J is TRBJ1-3; D is possibly TRBD1 (6 bases). CDR3 length: 15 amino acids. CDR1 SGHAT and CDR2 FQDESV come from the germline V gene (reference sequence). V was shortened by 4 bases and J by 5 bases, with 15 bases between the two germline ends. The CDR3 bases are TGTGCCAGCAGCTCCTCAGGGGACCCACGAAACACCATATATTTT. The encoded protein is CASSSSGDPRNTIYF.

The V and J genes are TRBV9 and TRBJ2-1, with D possibly being TRBD2 (5 bases). CDR1 is SGDLS, CDR2 YYNGEE, per germline. This CDR3 is built from 16 residues. Trimming removed 0 bases at V and 3 bases at J, with 13 bases between. As DNA, the CDR3 is TGTGCCAGCAGCGTAGGAGGTAGCGTGGACTACAATGAGCAGTTCTTC. It codes for CASSVGGSVDYNEQFF.

The chain has TRBV7-2 and TRBJ2-1; perhaps TRBD2 as D (6 bases). The germline V gene encodes CDR1 SGHTA and CDR2 FQGNSA. V gave up 0 bases and J gave up 1 base, with 13 bases separating them. CDR3 length: 17 residues. CDR3 protein: CASSLALVLASYNEQFF. CDR3 nucleotide sequence: TGTGCCAGCAGCTTAGCCCTGGTTCTAGCGTCCTACAATGAGCAGTTCTTC.

The chain has TRBV4-2 and TRBJ2-4, with 7 bases identical to TRBD2. J gave up 0 bases and V 0 bases, and 11 bases lay outside the gene matches. CDR3 length: 19 amino acids. In germline, CDR1 is LGHNA, CDR2 YNFKEQ. Written as DNA, the CDR3 is TGTGCCAGCAGCCAAGATGTGGGGCTAGCGGTACTAGCCAAAAACATTCAGTACTTC. This encodes CASSQDVGLAVLAKNIQYF.

J is TRBJ2-7 and V is TRBV2; D not resolved. The V gene's germline CDR1 is SNHLY and CDR2 FYNNEI. This CDR3 is built from 13 residues. V was clipped by 2 bases and J by 4 bases, with 9 bases between them. CDR3 in DNA: TGTGCCAGCAGTGAATTCCTCGGTTACGAGCAGTACTTC. Translated, it gives CASSEFLGYEQYF.

The V and J genes are TRBV7-8 and TRBJ1-2; 7 bases align to TRBD1. The CDR3 covers 13 residues. Germline CDR1 reads SGHVS; CDR2 reads FQNEAQ. Trimming at V came to 1 base and at J to 7 bases, leaving 3 bases not matched to a gene. Here the CDR3 reads CASSLGPGGGYTF. DNA for the CDR3: TGTGCCAGCAGCTTAGGGCCAGGGGGTGGCTACACCTTC.

J is TRBJ2-5 and V is TRBV11-3, with no clear D. The CDR3 runs to 14 residues. V was cut by 2 bases and J by 5 bases, with 12 bases left in between. CDR1 SGHNT and CDR2 YENEEA come from the germline V gene. CDR3 in DNA: TGTGCCAGCAGCTTAAGAATTTACGGGGAGACCCAGTACTTC. Protein sequence: CASSLRIYGETQYF.

Concerning this clone itself: Other DNA sequences in the sample encode the same CDR3. J is TRBJ2-1 and V is TRBV29-1, with 9 bases matching TRBD2. Germline CDR1 SQVTM, CDR2 ANQGSEA. The V segment lost 4 bases and the J segment 7 bases; nucleotides outside the gene matches: 5. This CDR3 has 13 residues. The CDR3 bases are TGCAGCGTTGTAGTCCTAGCGGGGAATGAGCAGTTCTTC. Amino acid sequence: CSVVVLAGNEQFF.

This clone has just a few counts. The chain joins TRBV30 to TRBJ2-6, with TRBD1 as a possible D gene (6 bases). V dropped 5 bases and J dropped 4 bases, with 9 bases sitting between them. The CDR3 totals 13 residues. Germline values: CDR1 GTSNPN, CDR2 SVGIG (reference sequence). The DNA of the CDR3 is TGTGCCTGGGGGACAACCGGGGCCAACGTCCTGACTTTC. Its protein product is CAWGTTGANVLTF.

The chain combines TRBV7-9 with TRBJ1-1, with D possibly matching TRBD1 (5 bases). The CDR3 consists of 16 residues. Looked up from germline, CDR1 is SEHNR and CDR2 is FQNEAQ (reference sequence). V was pared by 5 bases and J by 2 bases, with 18 bases between. The CDR3 loop reads CASSPGGAGPNTEAFF. The CDR3 DNA is TGTGCCAGCAGCCCAGGTGGGGCAGGGCCAAACACTGAAGCTTTCTTT.

This clone was seen once. The chain recombines TRBV5-1 with TRBJ2-3, with 8 bases fitting TRBD1. After removal of 2 bases from V and 5 bases from J, the junction contained 7 bases not matched to a gene. CDR1 and CDR2 from the germline V gene are SGHRS and YFSETQ. This CDR3 contains 15 residues. As DNA, the CDR3 is TGCGCCAGCAGCTTCCGGCAGGGGGCAGGAGATACGCAGTATTTT. The encoded protein is CASSFRQGAGDTQYF. The whole variable domain, filled in from reference TRBV5-1 and TRBJ2-3, reads KAGVTQTPRYLIKTRGQQVTLSCSPISGHRSVSWYQQTPGQGLQFLFEYFSETQRNKGNFPGRFSGRQFSNSRSEMNVSTLELGDSALYLCASSFRQGAGDTQYFGPGTRLTVL.

CDR3 sequence (DNA): TGTGCCAGCAGCTTCACTCCGGGACTAGGAGAGCCCACAGATACGCAGTATTTT. Its translation: CASSFTPGLGEPTDTQYF. The chain employs TRBV5-6 and TRBJ2-3, with 8 bases identical to TRBD2. J was trimmed by 2 bases and V by 2 bases; bases with no gene match: 13. This CDR3 is 18 amino acids long. Germline CDR1 and CDR2: SGHDT and YYEEEE.

A few counts support this clone. This rearrangement joins TRBV14 to TRBJ1-2; unclear D gene. V was shortened by 2 bases and J by 2 bases, with 3 bases between the two germline ends. The CDR3 is 12 residues long. CDR1 SGHDN and CDR2 FVKESK come from the germline V gene. The CDR3, as DNA: TGTGCCAGCAGCCAACAGAACTATGGCTACACCTTC. Translated, it gives CASSQQNYGYTF.

The chain links TRBV2 to TRBJ1-5; D possibly corresponds to TRBD1 (6 bases). Germline values: CDR1 SNHLY, CDR2 FYNNEI. This CDR3 is 14 amino acids long. Between the trimmed V and J ends, which lost 6 bases and 6 bases, there was a span of 15 bases. CDR3 nucleotide sequence: TGTGCCAGCAGCCTAACAGGGTTCGGTCAGCCCCAGCATTTT. Residues: CASSLTGFGQPQHF.

The J gene is TRBJ1-1, the V gene TRBV19; 8 bases map to TRBD1. Germline V gene sequence: CDR1 LNHDA, CDR2 SQIVND (reference sequence). V dropped 6 bases and J dropped 6; count of bases not matched to a gene: 9. The CDR3 has 14 amino acids. The CDR3 bases are TGTGCCAGTAGATCAATTGACAGGGGTGCTGAAGCTTTCTTT. It codes for CASRSIDRGAEAFF.

The rearrangement uses TRBV11-2 and TRBJ2-7; 8 positions agree with TRBD1. The V gene's germline CDR1 is SGHAT and CDR2 FQNNGV. V was clipped by 3 bases and J by 0 bases; unmatched bases: 4. The length of the CDR3 is 15 residues. The CDR3 region is CASSFWDRSSYEQYF. The CDR3 region has the DNA TGTGCCAGCAGCTTTTGGGACAGGTCCTCCTACGAGCAGTACTTC.

The chain has TRBV7-3 and TRBJ2-3; TRBD2 matches 9 bases. Per the germline V gene, CDR1 is SGHTA and CDR2 is FQGTGA. V was clipped by 0 bases and J by 3 bases; unmatched bases: 10. This CDR3 is 18 amino acids long. CDR3 residues: CASSLTAGGGGATDTQYF. CDR3 DNA: TGTGCCAGCAGCTTAACGGCTGGGGGCGGGGGGGCGACAGATACGCAGTATTTT.

This clone was detected a few times. The rearrangement joins TRBV4-1 to TRBJ2-7, with D tentatively TRBD2 (6 bases). V was cut by 2 bases and J by 2 bases, with 16 bases left in between. The CDR3 has 16 amino acids. CDR1 is MGHRA, CDR2 YSYEKL, per germline. CDR3 protein: CASSQSASGLAYEQYF. DNA of the CDR3: TGCGCCAGCAGCCAATCCGCCAGCGGGTTGGCCTACGAGCAGTACTTC.

The chain uses TRBV28 and TRBJ2-2, with 7 bases aligning to TRBD2. Germline values: CDR1 MDHEN, CDR2 SYDVKM. V was clipped by 3 bases and J by 4 bases; unmatched bases: 14. The CDR3 has 18 amino acids. The CDR3: CASSLLGAGDGVTGELFF. CDR3 bases: TGTGCCAGCAGTTTGTTAGGGGCGGGGGACGGAGTCACCGGGGAGCTGTTTTTT.

The V and J genes are TRBV7-6 and TRBJ2-1; TRBD2 agrees at 10 bases. This CDR3 spans 16 amino acids. Trimming took 7 bases from V and 8 from J; bases not matched to a gene: 14. The germline V gene has CDR1 SGHVS and CDR2 FNYEAQ. CDR3 loop: CASTTQAGGPSDEQFF. CDR3 nucleotide sequence: TGTGCCAGCACCACGCAAGCGGGAGGGCCCTCAGATGAGCAGTTCTTC.